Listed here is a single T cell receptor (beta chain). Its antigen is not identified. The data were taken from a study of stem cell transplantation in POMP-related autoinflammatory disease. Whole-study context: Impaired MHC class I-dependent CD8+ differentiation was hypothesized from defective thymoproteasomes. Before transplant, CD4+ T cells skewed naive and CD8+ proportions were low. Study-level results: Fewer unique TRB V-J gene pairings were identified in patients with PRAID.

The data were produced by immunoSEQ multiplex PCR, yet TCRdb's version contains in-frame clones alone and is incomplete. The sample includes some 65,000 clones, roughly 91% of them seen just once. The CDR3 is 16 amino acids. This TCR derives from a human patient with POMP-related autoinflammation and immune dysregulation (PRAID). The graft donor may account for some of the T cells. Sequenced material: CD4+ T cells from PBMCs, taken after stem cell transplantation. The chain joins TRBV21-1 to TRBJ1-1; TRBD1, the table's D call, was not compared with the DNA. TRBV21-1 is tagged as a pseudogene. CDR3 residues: CASSKERQGESTEAFF. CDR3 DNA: TGTGCCAGCAGCAAAGAAAGACAGGGGGAGAGCACTGAAGCTTTCTTT.